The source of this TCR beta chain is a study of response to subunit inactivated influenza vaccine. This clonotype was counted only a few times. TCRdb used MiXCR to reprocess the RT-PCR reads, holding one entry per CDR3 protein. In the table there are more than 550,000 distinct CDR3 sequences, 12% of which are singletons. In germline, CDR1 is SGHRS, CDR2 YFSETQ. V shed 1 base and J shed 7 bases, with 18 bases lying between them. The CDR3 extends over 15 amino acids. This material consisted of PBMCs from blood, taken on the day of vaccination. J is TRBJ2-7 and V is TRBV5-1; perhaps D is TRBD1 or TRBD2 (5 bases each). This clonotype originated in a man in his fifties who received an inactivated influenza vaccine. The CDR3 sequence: CASSLNPGAMREQYF. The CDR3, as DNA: TGCGCCAGCAGCTTGAATCCCGGGGCCATGAGGGAGCAGTACTTC. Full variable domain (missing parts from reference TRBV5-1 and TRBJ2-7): KAGVTQTPRYLIKTRGQQVTLSCSPISGHRSVSWYQQTPGQGLQFLFEYFSETQRNKGNFPGRFSGRQFSNSRSEMNVSTLELGDSALYLCASSLNPGAMREQYFGPGTRLTVT.